Presented here are 21 T cell receptor beta chains from one specimen sequenced in a study of cytomegalovirus exposure and HLA in healthy donors. Data came from immunoSEQ multiplex PCR; TCRdb stores just in-frame clones and leaves some out. The sample has more than 55,000 clones, 80% to 95% seen once. Sequencing used PBMCs. Source of these receptors: a man younger than 30 in good health and CMV-seronegative.

Points on this clone: A junction boundary mismatches the germline segment, possibly from a read error. CDR3 nucleotides: TGTGCTAGCAGCTCCGGACTAGCGGGGACAGAGACCCAGTACTTC. This gives the protein CASSSGLAGTETQYF. The rearrangement uses TRBV7-7 and TRBJ2-5; TRBD2 matches 12 bases. This CDR3 comprises 15 residues. Germline V gene data show CDR1 as SSHAT and CDR2 as FNYEAQ (reference sequence).

This chain links TRBV19 with TRBJ1-2, with 9 bases fitting TRBD1. Germline V lookup: CDR1 LNHDA, CDR2 SQIVND (reference sequence). Trimming at V came to 6 bases and at J to 4 bases, leaving 9 bases not matched to a gene. The CDR3 loop spans 15 amino acids. DNA for the CDR3: TGTGCCAGTAGCCCCGGGACAGGGATTCGCTATGGCTACACCTTC. Its translation is CASSPGTGIRYGYTF.

CDR3 in DNA: TGTGCCAGCAGCTTAGTACAGGCGAACACCGGGGAGCTGTTTTTT. Protein: CASSLVQANTGELFF. The genes are TRBV7-9 and TRBJ2-2; the D gene is possibly TRBD1 (5 bases). Trimming shortened V by 1 base and J by 0 bases, and 6 bases separated the two germline ends. Germline loops: CDR1 SEHNR, CDR2 FQNEAQ (reference sequence). CDR3 length equals 15 residues.

V is TRBV28 and J is TRBJ2-1, with 12 nucleotides matching TRBD2. The J segment lost 2 bases and the V segment lost 5 bases, leaving 4 bases of the junction unmatched. The CDR3 sequence is 16 residues long. CDR1 MDHEN and CDR2 SYDVKM come from the germline V gene. This CDR3 reads CASSPRTSGTYNEQFF. CDR3 coding DNA: TGTGCCAGCAGTCCTCGGACTAGCGGGACCTACAATGAGCAGTTCTTC.

Comment on this clone: The germline gene is not matched at one end of the junction; a read error may be the cause. The genes are TRBV19 and TRBJ1-1, with D possibly matching TRBD1 (5 bases). The length of the CDR3 is 13 residues. CDR1 LNHDA and CDR2 SQIVND come from the germline V gene (reference sequence). The CDR3 coding sequence is TGTGCCAGTAGGCCGTCAGGGAACCCTGAAGCTTTCTTT. It is translated as CASRPSGNPEAFF.

The chain is built from TRBV28 and TRBJ2-3; D perhaps matches TRBD2 (6 bases). The CDR3 covers 15 residues. The V end was cut by 7 bases, the J end by 1 base, with 15 bases between. Germline V gives CDR1 MDHEN, CDR2 SYDVKM. CDR3 loop: CASITPGGGTDTQYF. In DNA form, the CDR3 reads TGTGCCAGCATCACCCCCGGAGGGGGCACAGATACGCAGTATTTT.

The chain joins TRBV10-3 to TRBJ2-7, with a possible D match to TRBD2 (6 bases). CDR3 size: 14 residues. Germline lookup yields CDR1 ENHRY and CDR2 SYGVKD. The germline V and J ends were trimmed by 9 bases and 0 bases, with 15 bases remaining between them. Written as DNA, the CDR3 is TGTGCCATACGGGACTCTAAAAACTCCTACGAGCAGTACTTC. This gives the protein CAIRDSKNSYEQYF.

This clone has a single count. The chain joins TRBV2 to TRBJ2-7; the match to TRBD1 covers 9 bases. The germline CDR1 and CDR2 sequences are SNHLY and FYNNEI. This CDR3 contains 16 residues. The ends lost 6 bases at V and 5 bases at J; junction bases unmatched: 14. CDR3 sequence (DNA): TGTGCCAGCAGAGACGGAGGGACAGGGATAACCCACGAGCAGTACTTC. It encodes CASRDGGTGITHEQYF. The full variable domain, in which reference TRBV2 and TRBJ2-7 provide the parts outside the CDR3, is EPEVTQTPSHQVTQMGQEVILRCVPISNHLYFYWYRQILGQKVEFLVSFYNNEISEKSEIFDDQFSVERPDGSNFTLKIRSTKLEDSAMYFCASRDGGTGITHEQYFGPGTRLTVT.

The chain combines TRBV7-9 with TRBJ2-1, with 8 bases identical to TRBD2. The CDR3 is 15 amino acids. V dropped 5 bases and J dropped 6; count of bases not matched to a gene: 9. Germline V CDR1 and CDR2: SEHNR, FQNEAQ (reference sequence). The CDR3, as DNA: TGTGCCAGCAGCGAGCAGGCTAGCGGGTCCAATGAGCAGTTCTTC. This encodes CASSEQASGSNEQFF.

The J gene is TRBJ2-5, the V gene TRBV5-4, with 11 bases aligning to TRBD2. The V segment lost 4 bases and the J segment 2 bases; nucleotides outside the gene matches: 10. The V gene's germline CDR1 is SGHNT and CDR2 YYREEE (reference sequence). The CDR3 sequence is 17 residues long. The CDR3 DNA reads as TGTGCCAGCAGCCCGAAGGGGACTAGCGGACCTCAAGAGACCCAGTACTTC. Protein product: CASSPKGTSGPQETQYF. The full variable domain, rest sourced from reference TRBV5-4 and TRBJ2-5, is ETGVTQSPTHLIKTRGQQVTLRCSSQSGHNTVSWYQQALGQGPQFIFQYYREEENGRGNFPPRFSGLQFPNYSSELNVNALELDDSALYLCASSPKGTSGPQETQYFGPGTRLLVL.

The chain uses TRBV2 and TRBJ1-6; 9 bases match TRBD1. Germline V CDR1 and CDR2: SNHLY, FYNNEI. Unmatched junction bases numbered 2, after V lost 2 bases and J lost 0 bases. The CDR3 is 17 residues long. CDR3 protein: CASSENRGLSYNSPLHF. DNA of the CDR3: TGTGCCAGCAGTGAAAACAGGGGGCTCTCCTATAATTCACCCCTCCACTTT.

This clone was seen more than once but under ten times. The CDR3 is CASSLQGIATEAFF. Written as DNA, the CDR3 is TGTGCCAGCAGCTTACAGGGTATTGCCACTGAAGCTTTCTTT. The chain is built from TRBV5-4 and TRBJ1-1, with a weak D call TRBD1 (6 bases). Germline-derived CDR1 and CDR2 are SGHNT and YYREEE (reference sequence). The germline V and J ends were trimmed by 2 bases and 4 bases, with 12 bases remaining between them. The CDR3 consists of 14 residues.

The genes are TRBV27 and TRBJ2-5, with D possibly matching TRBD2 (5 bases). Trimming left V 0 bases short and J 4 bases short, with 15 bases between. Germline CDR1 is MNHEY and CDR2 is SMNVEV (reference sequence). The length of the CDR3 is 16 residues. CDR3 DNA sequence: TGTGCCAGCAGTTTATCGGAGGTGGGAGCTCGAGAGACCCAGTACTTC. This codes for CASSLSEVGARETQYF.

The J gene is TRBJ2-1, the V gene TRBV28, with TRBD1 identical over 7 bases. Germline CDR1 MDHEN, CDR2 SYDVKM. The CDR3 is 14 residues long. V was clipped by 2 bases and J by 6 bases; unmatched bases: 4. CDR3 protein: CASSLQTGVNEQFF. CDR3 bases: TGTGCCAGCAGTTTACAAACAGGGGTCAATGAGCAGTTCTTC.

The chain combines TRBV6-5 with TRBJ2-7, with TRBD1 identical over 7 bases. The ends lost 0 bases at V and 6 bases at J; junction bases unmatched: 8. The CDR3 is 15 amino acids. The germline V gene has CDR1 MNHEY and CDR2 SVGAGI. The CDR3 sequence: CASSYSRQGFSEQYF. Here the CDR3 DNA reads TGTGCCAGCAGTTACTCTAGACAGGGATTCTCCGAGCAGTACTTC.

The chain has TRBV10-2 and TRBJ2-1, with TRBD2 matching 15 bases. Per germline, CDR1 WSHSY and CDR2 SAAADI. Germline trimming cut 7 bases from V and 9 bases from J; bases unmatched to any gene: 7. The CDR3 runs to 15 residues. The CDR3 DNA sequence: TGCGCCAGCACCGGGACTAGCGGGAGGACGGGTGAGCAGTTCTTC. It translates to CASTGTSGRTGEQFF.

The chain links TRBV6-1 to TRBJ2-3, with 8 bases lining up with TRBD1. Germline values: CDR1 MNHNS, CDR2 SASEGT. The CDR3 sequence is 14 residues long. The ends lost 5 bases at V and 4 bases at J; junction bases unmatched: 5. CDR3 amino acids: CASSWGQDADTQYF. In nucleotides, the CDR3 is TGTGCCAGCAGTTGGGGACAGGATGCAGATACGCAGTATTTT.

This clone was seen only once. J is TRBJ2-1 and V is TRBV5-1; 7 bases fit TRBD2. CDR1 is SGHRS and CDR2 is YFSETQ in the germline V gene. V lost 0 bases to trimming and J lost 4 bases; unmatched junction nucleotides: 7. This CDR3 comprises 16 residues. The CDR3 spells CASSLVVGRSYNEQFF. DNA of the CDR3: TGCGCCAGCAGCTTGGTCGTCGGGAGGTCTTACAATGAGCAGTTCTTC.

The table lists this clone with a count of one. The chain has TRBV28 and TRBJ2-7, with 8 positions matching TRBD1. Looked up from germline, CDR1 is MDHEN and CDR2 is SYDVKM. The V and J ends lost 7 bases and 7 bases, in that order; junction bases with no gene match: 18. This CDR3 has 16 residues. The DNA for the CDR3 is TGTGCCAGCAATCAACAGCCGCGGACAGGGCTAGGAGAGCAGTACTTC. It is translated as CASNQQPRTGLGEQYF.

This clone was recorded only once. V is TRBV19 and J is TRBJ2-1, with 7 bases that match TRBD2. Germline CDR1 LNHDA, CDR2 SQIVND (reference sequence). There are 14 residues in the CDR3. Trimming removed 8 bases from V and 9 bases from J; junction bases left unmatched: 13. In nucleotides, the CDR3 is TGTGCCAGTGGAGTGACGGGAGGAGCGGGTGAGCAGTTCTTC. Translation: CASGVTGGAGEQFF.

V and J are TRBV5-1 and TRBJ2-5; 7 bases match TRBD1. Germline CDR1 SGHRS, CDR2 YFSETQ. The CDR3 has 14 amino acids. The J segment lost 2 bases and the V segment lost 4 bases, leaving 5 bases of the junction unmatched. This chain's CDR3 is CASSTGDSQETQYF. The DNA for the CDR3 is TGCGCCAGCAGCACCGGGGACAGTCAAGAGACCCAGTACTTC.